This T cell receptor beta chain is from a study of PD-L1 blockade in urothelial cancer. TCRdb keeps only in-frame clones here, not all; method: immunoSEQ multiplex PCR. This table holds over 65,000 clones, around 84% found once. This clone was counted between two and nine times. The target antigen is unknown. Study results and caveats: Pretreatment clonality of the blood TCR repertoire below the median was predictive of superior survival.

This sequence originates from a man aged 65 to 79 with urothelial cancer. Sequencing used PBMCs, obtained around atezolizumab (anti-PD-L1) treatment.

CDR3 protein: CASSLGRGNGYTF. The CDR3 DNA is TGTGCCAGCAGTTTAGGCAGGGGGAATGGCTACACCTTC. The chain couples TRBV28 to TRBJ1-2; 7 nucleotides line up with TRBD1. Germline trimming cut 2 bases from V and 6 bases from J; bases unmatched to any gene: 3. This CDR3 contains 13 residues. Germline V gene data show CDR1 as MDHEN and CDR2 as SYDVKM.